One and the same sample provided the 32 T cell receptor beta chains below, sequenced in a study of identical twins. Each CDR3 protein is one row after TCRdb ran MiXCR on the 5' RACE reads. The sample holds some 440,000 distinct CDR3 sequences, roughly 26% seen once. The same sample was also studied in work on T cells expressing NK-cell markers.

Sequenced sample: CD4+ T cells sorted from blood. The receptors shown here come from a woman between 18 and 29 years old in good health.

This clonotype was observed a handful of times. The J gene is TRBJ2-3, the V gene TRBV4-3; no definite D call. Per germline, CDR1 LGHNA and CDR2 YSLEER. The CDR3 is 13 residues long. Between the trimmed V and J ends, which lost 4 bases and 2 bases, there was a span of 7 bases. CDR3 sequence: CASSRSPTDTQYF. The CDR3 coding sequence is TGCGCCAGCAGCCGGAGTCCCACAGATACGCAGTATTTT.

This clonotype showed up many times. This chain joins TRBV2 and TRBJ1-2; D is possibly TRBD1 (5 bases). V was shortened by 8 bases and J by 4 bases, with 14 bases between the two germline ends. The CDR3 has 13 amino acids. CDR1 SNHLY and CDR2 FYNNEI come from the germline V gene. The DNA for the CDR3 is TGTGCCAGCCGAAAAGCCGGGGGCTATGGCTACACCTTC. It is translated as CASRKAGGYGYTF.

The chain couples TRBV5-4 to TRBJ2-2; 9 bases fit TRBD1. The germline gives CDR1 SGHNT, CDR2 YYREEE (reference sequence). This CDR3 has 17 amino acids. Trimming removed 1 base from V and 6 bases from J; junction bases left unmatched: 10. The CDR3 is CASSLIQGAKGSGELFF. The CDR3 nucleotides are TGTGCCAGCAGCTTGATACAGGGGGCCAAGGGTTCCGGGGAGCTGTTTTTT.

This clonotype was picked up a small number of times. The V gene is TRBV4-3, the J gene TRBJ2-1, with 12 positions matching TRBD2. Trimming removed 1 base from V and 6 bases from J; junction bases left unmatched: 10. Looked up from germline, CDR1 is LGHNA and CDR2 is YSLEER. The CDR3 covers 18 residues. The CDR3 loop reads CASSQGPPTSGSFNEQFF. CDR3 coding DNA: TGCGCCAGCAGCCAAGGTCCCCCGACTAGCGGGAGTTTCAATGAGCAGTTCTTC.

This clonotype was detected a few times. The chain is built from TRBV5-1 and TRBJ2-5, with 12 bases lining up with TRBD2. V gave up 0 bases and J gave up 2 bases; unmatched junction bases: 8. The CDR3 length is 18 residues. CDR1 is SGHRS and CDR2 is YFSETQ in the germline V gene. The CDR3 sequence is CASSLEASGGALQETQYF. DNA for the CDR3: TGCGCCAGCAGCTTGGAGGCTAGCGGGGGGGCGTTACAAGAGACCCAGTACTTC.

The chain is built from TRBV12-3 or TRBV12-4 and TRBJ2-6; D uncertain. V was shortened by 3 bases and J by 5 bases, with 11 bases between the two germline ends. CDR3 length equals 15 residues. This CDR3 reads CASSFSWGRANVLTF. CDR3 coding DNA: TGTGCCAGCAGTTTCTCTTGGGGTAGGGCCAACGTCCTGACTTTC.

The chain employs TRBV2 and TRBJ1-2; 9 bases agree with TRBD1. Trimming at V came to 5 bases and at J to 9 bases, leaving 7 bases not matched to a gene. The CDR3 runs 13 residues. Germline V gene sequence: CDR1 SNHLY, CDR2 FYNNEI. The CDR3 spells CASSLDRGRRYTF. Here the CDR3 DNA reads TGTGCCAGCAGTCTGGACAGGGGCAGGCGCTACACCTTC.

The chain employs TRBV20-1 and TRBJ2-7, with 7 bases identical to TRBD2. This CDR3 region has 14 residues. The ends lost 0 bases at V and 10 bases at J; junction bases unmatched: 12. CDR1 DFQATT and CDR2 SNEGSKA come from the germline V gene (reference sequence). CDR3 DNA: TGCAGTGCTAGAGAGCAAGCGGGAAGCCCTGATCAGTACTTC. It is translated as CSAREQAGSPDQYF.

This sequence joins TRBV11-3 and TRBJ1-1; no firm D call. CDR1 and CDR2 (germline): SGHNT, YENEEA. This CDR3 is 16 amino acids long. Trimming removed 4 bases from V and 11 bases from J, with 26 bases in between. The DNA for the CDR3 is TGTGCCAGCAGCTCGGGGATCCTCACTACCATGAACGGGGCTTTCTTT. Translated: CASSSGILTTMNGAFF.

V usage is TRBV6-1 and J usage is TRBJ2-3; 8 positions match TRBD1. Germline V lookup: CDR1 MNHNS, CDR2 SASEGT. The V and J ends lost 7 bases and 3 bases, in that order; junction bases with no gene match: 15. The CDR3 is made up of 17 amino acids. The CDR3 DNA reads TGTGCCAGCACCCCAAGTCGACAGGGGCCCATGACAGATACGCAGTATTTT. This encodes CASTPSRQGPMTDTQYF.

This clonotype turned up a few times. The V call is TRBV7-9, the J call TRBJ2-1, with TRBD2 matching 7 bases. Germline V gene lookup returns CDR1 SEHNR and CDR2 FQNEAQ (reference sequence). CDR3 length: 16 amino acids. V shed 7 bases and J 0 bases; nucleotides not matched to a gene: 9. This CDR3 is CASNEGGRSSYNEQFF. The DNA for the CDR3 is TGTGCCAGCAACGAGGGAGGGAGGAGCTCCTACAATGAGCAGTTCTTC.

In this sample, this clonotype turned up a few times. The rearrangement uses TRBV12-3 or TRBV12-4 and TRBJ2-3; TRBD1 matches at 8 bases. Germline trimming cut 5 bases from V and 3 bases from J; bases unmatched to any gene: 10. The CDR3 runs 16 residues. CDR3 bases: TGTGCCAGCAGTCCCCCGTTAGACAGGGGAACAGATACGCAGTATTTT. The encoded protein is CASSPPLDRGTDTQYF.

The chain carries TRBV2 and TRBJ2-5, with TRBD1 identical over 9 bases. CDR1 is SNHLY, CDR2 FYNNEI, per germline. V lost 6 bases, J lost 3 bases, and 2 bases stayed unmatched. The length of the CDR3 is 13 residues. CDR3 coding DNA: TGTGCCAGCAGATGGACAGGGGAAGAGACCCAGTACTTC. Amino acid sequence: CASRWTGEETQYF.

The chain employs TRBV7-8 and TRBJ2-2; 7 nucleotides agree with TRBD1. This CDR3 region has 15 residues. Germline V gives CDR1 SGHVS, CDR2 FQNEAQ. The trim removed 7 bases at V and 1 base at J, leaving 6 bases unmatched. The CDR3 reads CASKSGTENTGELFF. CDR3 in DNA: TGTGCCAGCAAATCCGGGACAGAGAACACCGGGGAGCTGTTTTTT.

This clonotype was counted between two and nine times. The V call is TRBV5-1, the J call TRBJ2-1; TRBD1 is a possible D gene (6 bases). The V and J ends lost 0 bases and 4 bases respectively, with 11 bases between them. From germline, CDR1 is SGHRS and CDR2 YFSETQ. CDR3 length: 15 amino acids. The CDR3 region has the DNA TGCGCCAGCAGCTTGGAGCAGGGGAGATACAATGAGCAGTTCTTC. This sequence encodes CASSLEQGRYNEQFF.

This rearrangement joins TRBV7-2 to TRBJ2-7, with 11 nucleotides matching TRBD2. Per germline, CDR1 SGHTA and CDR2 FQGNSA. The CDR3 consists of 15 residues. Unmatched junction bases numbered 7, after V lost 5 bases and J lost 4 bases. This CDR3 is CASSHSGRAGYEQYF. CDR3 nucleotides: TGTGCCAGCAGCCATAGCGGGAGGGCCGGGTACGAGCAGTACTTC.

This chain joins TRBV20-1 and TRBJ1-3; D is undetermined. Germline CDR1 DFQATT, CDR2 SNEGSKA (reference sequence). There are 13 residues in the CDR3. Trimming left V 3 bases short and J 0 bases short, with 6 bases between. The CDR3, as DNA: TGCAGTGCTAGCCGAACCTCTGGAAACACCATATATTTT. This translates into CSASRTSGNTIYF.

This clonotype was seen a handful of times. CDR3 nucleotides: TGTGCCAGCAGCCCGACACCCCGGGGCAATATAACCAAGCTAATCAATGAGCAGTTCTTC. Translated, it gives CASSPTPRGNITKLINEQFF. This rearrangement joins TRBV4-2 to TRBJ2-1, with D perhaps matching TRBD1 or TRBD2 (5 bases each). Trimming took off 4 bases at V and 6 bases at J, with 31 bases between the two ends. The germline V gene has CDR1 LGHNA and CDR2 YNFKEQ. This CDR3 has 20 residues.

The chain has TRBV5-1 and TRBJ2-3; 10 bases match TRBD2. CDR1 SGHRS and CDR2 YFSETQ come from the germline V gene. This CDR3 spans 15 amino acids. With 5 bases clipped from V and 1 base from J, the junction kept 4 bases outside the gene matches. Here the CDR3 DNA reads TGCGCCAGCAGGGGACTAGCGATTGGCACAGATACGCAGTATTTT. It yields the protein CASRGLAIGTDTQYF.

The gene calls are TRBV5-4 and TRBJ2-7; 11 bases fit TRBD2. Per the germline V gene, CDR1 is SGHNT and CDR2 is YYREEE (reference sequence). The length of the CDR3 is 16 residues. The V and J ends lost 1 base and 3 bases, in that order; junction bases with no gene match: 6. The CDR3 spells CASSLRLAGTNYEQYF. Written as DNA, the CDR3 is TGTGCCAGCAGCTTGAGACTAGCGGGAACCAACTACGAGCAGTACTTC. Based on the CDR3 plus reference TRBV5-4 and TRBJ2-7, the full variable domain is ETGVTQSPTHLIKTRGQQVTLRCSSQSGHNTVSWYQQALGQGPQFIFQYYREEENGRGNFPPRFSGLQFPNYSSELNVNALELDDSALYLCASSLRLAGTNYEQYFGPGTRLTVT.

The CDR3 loop reads CASSLLGLQETQYF. In DNA form, the CDR3 reads TGTGCCAGCAGCTTGCTGGGACTTCAAGAGACCCAGTACTTC. The J gene is TRBJ2-5, the V gene TRBV5-5, with a weak D call TRBD2 (6 bases). The germline V gene has CDR1 SGHKS and CDR2 YYEKEE (reference sequence). V lost 1 base and J 2 bases, leaving 9 bases between the germline ends. This CDR3 contains 14 residues.

This clonotype was counted only a few times. The chain uses TRBV29-1 and TRBJ2-7; no reliable D call. V lost 6 bases and J lost 0, with 9 bases in between. This CDR3 contains 12 residues. Per germline, CDR1 SQVTM and CDR2 ANQGSEA. CDR3 nucleotides: TGCAGCGTATCCCGGAGCTCCTACGAGCAGTACTTC. Its translation is CSVSRSSYEQYF.

This clonotype has more than one count but fewer than ten. The CDR3 bases are TGCAGTGCTAGAGAGGTCCAGGGCACAGGTTATAATTCACCCCTCCACTTT. It translates to CSAREVQGTGYNSPLHF. V gene TRBV20-1 combines with J gene TRBJ1-6, with a weak D call TRBD1 (5 bases). Germline V lookup: CDR1 DFQATT, CDR2 SNEGSKA (reference sequence). V lost 0 bases to trimming and J lost 4 bases, with 16 bases between them. There are 17 residues in the CDR3.

This chain joins TRBV12-3 or TRBV12-4 and TRBJ2-3; 7 nucleotides line up with TRBD1. The CDR3 covers 15 residues. Trimming cost V 4 bases and J 1 base; bases outside gene matches: 5. The CDR3 here is CASSSTGTGTDTQYF. CDR3 nucleotides: TGTGCCAGCAGTTCAACCGGGACAGGCACAGATACGCAGTATTTT.

The chain carries TRBV10-3 and TRBJ1-6; perhaps TRBD1 as D (5 bases). Trimming stripped 6 bases from V and 8 bases from J, with 11 bases between. This CDR3 has 13 amino acids. Per the germline V gene, CDR1 is ENHRY and CDR2 is SYGVKD. Here the CDR3 DNA reads TGTGCCATCAGGGACAAAAGGGATTCACCCCTCCACTTT. Protein: CAIRDKRDSPLHF.

The chain couples TRBV20-1 to TRBJ2-7; D may match TRBD1 or TRBD2 (5 bases each). Germline V CDR1 and CDR2: DFQATT, SNEGSKA (reference sequence). The CDR3 length is 13 residues. Trimming stripped 6 bases from V and 6 bases from J, with 18 bases between. CDR3 sequence reads: CSATGTPSSEQYF. The CDR3 nucleotides are TGCAGTGCGACCGGGACCCCGTCGAGCGAGCAGTACTTC.

This clonotype was counted between two and nine times. This chain joins TRBV5-5 and TRBJ2-1, with 8 nucleotides matching TRBD2. The CDR3 length is 14 residues. Germline V gene lookup returns CDR1 SGHKS and CDR2 YYEKEE (reference sequence). Trimming removed 3 bases from V and 8 bases from J; junction bases left unmatched: 7. The CDR3 reads CASSSTGGGYEQFF. CDR3 bases: TGTGCCAGCAGCTCGACGGGGGGGGGATATGAGCAGTTCTTC.

This clonotype was seen many times. The chain joins TRBV9 to TRBJ2-3; D unclear. Germline V lookup: CDR1 SGDLS, CDR2 YYNGEE. V was cut by 3 bases and J by 3 bases, with 14 bases left in between. The CDR3 loop spans 15 amino acids. The CDR3 bases are TGTGCCAGCAGCGCCCGCGCTTGGTCAACAGATACGCAGTATTTT. The encoded protein is CASSARAWSTDTQYF. Looking up the rest from reference TRBV9 and TRBJ2-3 gives the full variable domain: DSGVTQTPKHLITATGQRVTLRCSPRSGDLSVYWYQQSLDQGLQFLIQYYNGEERAKGNILERFSAQQFPDLHSELNLSSLELGDSALYFCASSARAWSTDTQYFGPGTRLTVL.

The chain couples TRBV12-3 or TRBV12-4 to TRBJ2-2; D uncertain. V lost 3 bases, J lost 2 bases, and 13 bases lay in between. The CDR3 extends over 16 amino acids. CDR3 sequence: CASSFVQFSNTGELFF. The DNA for the CDR3 is TGTGCCAGCAGTTTCGTACAGTTCTCCAACACCGGGGAGCTGTTTTTT.

This clonotype was seen more than once but under ten times. The V and J genes are TRBV5-1 and TRBJ1-1; 9 nucleotides agree with TRBD1. Unmatched junction bases numbered 8, after V lost 3 bases and J lost 5 bases. In germline, CDR1 is SGHRS, CDR2 YFSETQ. The CDR3 spans 15 residues. The CDR3 region has the DNA TGCGCCAGCAGCTCGGGGGACAGGGCTGGGACTGAAGCTTTCTTT. Its translation is CASSSGDRAGTEAFF.

By share, this clonotype counts as medium-sized (0.01 to 0.1%). The rearrangement links TRBV20-1 to TRBJ2-3; D perhaps matches TRBD2 (6 bases). V was clipped by 6 bases and J by 0 bases, with 13 bases between them. CDR1 and CDR2 (germline): DFQATT, SNEGSKA (reference sequence). This CDR3 is built from 14 residues. For the CDR3, the DNA is TGCAGTGCCCCGGGACTCACTAGCACAGATACGCAGTATTTT. Translated: CSAPGLTSTDTQYF.

This clonotype was observed a few times. V usage is TRBV30 and J usage is TRBJ2-3, with D tentatively TRBD1 (5 bases). From germline, CDR1 is GTSNPN and CDR2 SVGIG (reference sequence). This CDR3 is 14 amino acids long. Trimming pared 2 bases from V and 6 bases from J, leaving 15 bases between. Written as DNA, the CDR3 is TGTGCCTGGAGTCTCGCCGAAGGGGTCGATACGCAGTATTTT. This encodes CAWSLAEGVDTQYF.